The sequence of this T cell receptor (beta chain) was determined in a study of T cells expressing NK-cell markers. Overall study: Repertoires of TCR beta were obtained from T cells sorted as CD3+CD56+NKG2C+, CD3+CD56+NKG2C- and CD3+CD56-NKG2C+. Sequencing covered eight donors, seven HCMV-seropositive and one seronegative.

Study-wide results and limits: A range of roughly 1.0-8% of CD8+ T cells consisted of dominant NKG2C+ clonotypes in about six donors.

As concerns this clonotype: The target antigen is unknown.

CDR3 length: 14 residues. Looked up from germline, CDR1 is DFQATT and CDR2 is SNEGSKA (reference sequence). Using the 5' RACE reads, TCRdb records one entry per CDR3 protein without DNA. This sample's clone table lists about 550,000 distinct CDR3 sequences. The sample was blood T cells: a sorted CD56 or NKG2C T cell subset, CD4+ or CD8+ T cells, or bulk PBMC T cells (not recorded which). The chain is built from TRBV20-1 and TRBJ2-3; there is no DNA to check the TCRdb D call of TRBD2. This clonotype was sampled from a man aged 18 to 29 in good health. CDR3 loop: CSAPTSGRTDTQYF.